This T cell receptor beta chain was identified in a study of blood T cell repertoires in COVID-19. At the level of the study: The origin of the acute and convalescent COVID-19 samples was the United States, Italy and Spain. The cDNA or gDNA used as material had been derived from T cells, B-cell-depleted T cells, or PBMCs.

The V gene's germline CDR1 is WNHNN and CDR2 SYGVQD (reference sequence). V was pared by 3 bases and J by 4 bases, with 17 bases of the junction left unmatched. The CDR3 consists of 18 residues. TCRdb's table, derived via immunoSEQ multiplex PCR, lists solely in-frame clones and lacks some. The sample has over 45,000 clones, around 80% seen once. The sequence was obtained from a woman of 80 years or more with acute or convalescent COVID-19. The chain uses TRBV10-1 and TRBJ2-7, with 8 bases fitting TRBD2. Sequencing used peripheral blood. The CDR3 nucleotides read TGCGCCAGCAGTGAAAGCGGGAGTTCTGGGGGGCGGTTGTACGAGCAGTACTTC. Protein product: CASSESGSSGGRLYEQYF.